Below are 28 T cell receptor beta chains sequenced from a single sample in a study of cytomegalovirus exposure and HLA in healthy donors. Amplification used 60 Vbeta primers and 13 Jbeta primers. TCRdb's table, derived via immunoSEQ multiplex PCR, lists solely in-frame clones and lacks some. Of about 68,000 clones listed, more than 80% are singletons. The specimen was PBMCs. The receptors derive from a human donor in good health.

The V call is TRBV6-5, the J call TRBJ2-5; the D gene is possibly TRBD2 (5 bases). Near its end, the DNA agrees better with TRBJ2-7, so the J call may be wrong. In germline, CDR1 is MNHEY, CDR2 SVGAGI. This CDR3 contains 13 residues. The CDR3 DNA reads TGTGCCAGCACCGGAGGTAATAGCTACGAGCAGTACTTC. Translation: CASTGGNSYEQYF.

This clone was observed a few times. Because the CDR3's place on the DNA is in doubt, the DNA is left out and the CDR3 is given as listed by TCRdb. The rearrangement uses TRBV12-2 and TRBJ2-2; TRBD1, the table's D call, lacks a check against the DNA. TRBV12-2 is listed as a pseudogene. Including both end residues, the CDR3 is 17 amino acids long. The CDR3: CASRPGQGWETPGSCFF.

This chain links TRBV6-6 with TRBJ1-1; a weak D match, TRBD1 (5 bases). The V gene's germline CDR1 is MNHNY and CDR2 SVGAGI (reference sequence). This CDR3 region has 13 residues. V lost 0 bases, J lost 7 bases, and 9 bases lay in between. The CDR3 sequence is CASSYSLGGEAFF. In DNA, the CDR3 is TGTGCCAGCAGTTACTCGCTGGGGGGTGAAGCTTTCTTT.

J is TRBJ2-7 and V is TRBV7-8, with TRBD1 as a possible D gene (5 bases). The CDR3 spans 16 residues. Germline V gene lookup returns CDR1 SGHVS and CDR2 FQNEAQ. V dropped 0 bases and J dropped 0 bases, with 12 bases sitting between them. The CDR3 loop reads CASSLAGAVPSYEQYF. In nucleotides, the CDR3 is TGTGCCAGCAGCTTAGCTGGGGCAGTTCCCTCCTACGAGCAGTACTTC.

The rearrangement links TRBV9 to TRBJ2-4; 7 bases line up with TRBD2. The trim removed 4 bases at V and 3 bases at J, leaving 13 bases unmatched. Germline V gene lookup returns CDR1 SGDLS and CDR2 YYNGEE. This CDR3 contains 17 residues. CDR3 residues: CASSSPTGGLDKNIQYF. CDR3 bases: TGTGCCAGCAGCTCCCCGACGGGGGGATTGGACAAAAACATTCAGTACTTC.

The V call is TRBV9, the J call TRBJ2-3, with 12 bases fitting TRBD2. Germline V lookup: CDR1 SGDLS, CDR2 YYNGEE. The CDR3 covers 16 residues. The junction had 3 bases not matched to a gene; V was cut back by 4 bases and J by 0 bases. CDR3 region: CASSNLAGGSTDTQYF. CDR3 nucleotides: TGTGCCAGCAGCAACCTAGCGGGGGGGAGCACAGATACGCAGTATTTT.

This clone has a handful of counts. V usage is TRBV6-5 and J usage is TRBJ1-1; TRBD1 aligns across 10 bases. The CDR3 spans 13 residues. Looked up from germline, CDR1 is MNHEY and CDR2 is SVGAGI. CDR3 in DNA: TGTGGAACGGGACAGGGGATGAACACTGAAGCTTTCTTT. The encoded protein is CGTGQGMNTEAFF.

This chain connects TRBV7-3 to TRBJ2-2; 7 bases are shared with TRBD2. The V segment lost 3 bases and the J segment 3 bases; nucleotides outside the gene matches: 1. Germline CDR1 SGHTA, CDR2 FQGTGA. The CDR3 is made up of 14 amino acids. The CDR3 sequence is CASSFAGDTGELFF. The DNA of the CDR3 is TGTGCCAGCAGCTTTGCGGGGGACACCGGGGAGCTGTTTTTT.

The chain employs TRBV30 and TRBJ1-4, with TRBD1 matching 10 bases. V lost 3 bases and J lost 8; bases outside the gene matches: 9. The germline V gene has CDR1 GTSNPN and CDR2 SVGIG (reference sequence). CDR3 size: 15 residues. CDR3 amino acids: CAWRERQGATEKLFF. DNA for the CDR3: TGTGCCTGGAGGGAGAGACAGGGGGCGACCGAAAAACTGTTTTTT.

This clone was counted only a few times. The chain links TRBV4-1 to TRBJ2-7; 7 bases map to TRBD2. The germline V gene encodes CDR1 MGHRA and CDR2 YSYEKL. The CDR3 loop spans 14 amino acids. V shed 0 bases and J 9 bases; nucleotides not matched to a gene: 8. CDR3 residues: CASSQDLRGWVQYF. CDR3 DNA: TGCGCCAGCAGCCAAGATTTGCGGGGGTGGGTGCAGTACTTC.

The chain uses TRBV2 and TRBJ1-2, with D unresolved. Germline V lookup: CDR1 SNHLY, CDR2 FYNNEI. The CDR3 runs to 11 residues. V lost 6 bases and J lost 5, with 7 bases in between. The CDR3 region is CASRQTYGYTF. The CDR3, as DNA: TGTGCCAGCAGGCAAACTTATGGCTACACCTTC.

The rearrangement joins TRBV6-1 to TRBJ2-5; no firm D call. CDR1 and CDR2 (germline): MNHNS, SASEGT. The CDR3 is 13 amino acids. Deletions cut 3 bases from V and 7 bases from J, with 12 bases between. The DNA for the CDR3 is TGTGCCAGCAGTGATATTTATACGGGGACCCAGTACTTC. This gives the protein CASSDIYTGTQYF.

This chain links TRBV2 with TRBJ2-7; no firm D call. CDR3 length: 11 residues. The V gene's germline CDR1 is SNHLY and CDR2 FYNNEI. Trimming cost V 4 bases and J 6 bases, with 7 bases left between them. Here the CDR3 reads CASSAESEQYF. The DNA for the CDR3 is TGTGCCAGCAGTGCGGAGAGCGAGCAGTACTTC. The full variable domain, rest sourced from reference TRBV2 and TRBJ2-7, is EPEVTQTPSHQVTQMGQEVILRCVPISNHLYFYWYRQILGQKVEFLVSFYNNEISEKSEIFDDQFSVERPDGSNFTLKIRSTKLEDSAMYFCASSAESEQYFGPGTRLTVT.

The chain carries TRBV7-2 and TRBJ2-7, with TRBD1 identical over 8 bases. V gave up 4 bases and J gave up 2 bases; unmatched junction bases: 4. Germline V CDR1 and CDR2: SGHTA, FQGNSA. CDR3 size: 14 residues. In DNA form, the CDR3 reads TGTGCCAGCAGCTCGACGGACAGGGCCTACGAGCAGTACTTC. Translation gives CASSSTDRAYEQYF.

The chain joins TRBV6-5 to TRBJ1-1; no definite D call. CDR3 length: 15 residues. Deletions cut 2 bases from V and 0 bases from J, with 10 bases between. The germline CDR1 and CDR2 sequences are MNHEY and SVGAGI. Here the CDR3 reads CASSYEGRMNTEAFF. The DNA for the CDR3 is TGTGCCAGCAGTTACGAGGGCAGGATGAACACTGAAGCTTTCTTT.

This clone was recorded a few times. This chain links TRBV6-8 with TRBJ1-3; 8 nucleotides align to TRBD1. The CDR3 loop spans 22 amino acids. V was pared by 2 bases and J by 1 base, with 22 bases of the junction left unmatched. Germline V gene lookup returns CDR1 MNHGY and CDR2 SAAAGT. The CDR3 nucleotides read TGTGCCAGCAGTTACCCTGGACAGGGTACGAACGATCCCCCCCGATCTGGAAACACCATATATTTT. This gives the protein CASSYPGQGTNDPPRSGNTIYF.

The chain couples TRBV19 to TRBJ1-4; no definite D call. The germline V gene has CDR1 LNHDA and CDR2 SQIVND (reference sequence). The CDR3 loop spans 13 amino acids. The V end was cut by 8 bases, the J end by 2 bases, with 9 bases between. CDR3 nucleotide sequence: TGTGCCAGTGGAGGGTTGACTAATGAAAAACTGTTTTTT. This gives the protein CASGGLTNEKLFF.

The chain links TRBV19 to TRBJ2-7, with 10 bases fitting TRBD2. Germline V gene lookup returns CDR1 LNHDA and CDR2 SQIVND (reference sequence). The length of the CDR3 is 15 residues. J lost 8 bases, V lost 3 bases, and 10 bases had no gene match. The CDR3 DNA is TGTGCCAGTAGTATGAGGAGCGGGGGGGCTGATCAGCAGTACTTC. The encoded protein is CASSMRSGGADQQYF.

The V call is TRBV6-5, the J call TRBJ2-2; 7 bases fit TRBD1. The CDR3 is 14 amino acids. Germline-derived CDR1 and CDR2 are MNHEY and SVGAGI. V gave up 6 bases and J gave up 1 base; unmatched junction bases: 2. The CDR3 nucleotides read TGTGCCAGCAGGAGGACAGGGAACACCGGGGAGCTGTTTTTT. Its translation is CASRRTGNTGELFF.

This chain joins TRBV19 and TRBJ1-6; 8 bases match TRBD1. Looked up from germline, CDR1 is LNHDA and CDR2 is SQIVND (reference sequence). V shed 10 bases and J 12 bases; nucleotides not matched to a gene: 11. There are 13 residues in the CDR3. The CDR3 reads CATTQGAGRPLHF. In nucleotides, the CDR3 is TGTGCCACCACCCAGGGGGCCGGGAGACCCCTCCACTTT.

This clone was detected a few times. The chain recombines TRBV5-6 with TRBJ2-1, with a weak D call TRBD1 (5 bases). CDR1 SGHDT and CDR2 YYEEEE come from the germline V gene. The length of the CDR3 is 13 residues. Trimming pared 2 bases from V and 5 bases from J, leaving 8 bases between. Written as DNA, the CDR3 is TGTGCCAGCAGCTTACAGGTCCACAATGAGCAGTTCTTC. The encoded protein is CASSLQVHNEQFF.

This clone appeared a single time. The gene calls are TRBV11-2 and TRBJ1-3; D gene unclear. From germline, CDR1 is SGHAT and CDR2 FQNNGV. The V end lost 3 bases, the J end lost 3 bases, and 9 bases lay between the germline ends. The CDR3 runs to 14 residues. DNA of the CDR3: TGTGCCAGCAGCTTCCGAGGATATGGAAACACCATATATTTT. Its translation: CASSFRGYGNTIYF.

V and J are TRBV11-3 and TRBJ1-1; 9 bases are shared with TRBD1. In germline, CDR1 is SGHNT, CDR2 YENEEA. This CDR3 is 15 amino acids long. Trimming cost V 5 bases and J 6 bases; bases outside gene matches: 10. The CDR3 loop is CASSPGPGQGAEAFF. The CDR3 DNA sequence: TGTGCCAGCAGCCCAGGGCCGGGACAGGGCGCTGAAGCTTTCTTT.

This clone was picked up a small number of times. The rearrangement joins TRBV15 to TRBJ1-4, with 9 bases lining up with TRBD1. Unmatched junction bases numbered 9, after V lost 2 bases and J lost 8 bases. This CDR3 has 16 amino acids. CDR1 and CDR2 from the germline V gene are LNHNV and YYDKDF (reference sequence). Written as DNA, the CDR3 is TGTGCCACCAGCAGACCGGGACAGGGCGAGAGGGAAAAACTGTTTTTT. It specifies CATSRPGQGEREKLFF.

This sequence joins TRBV6-5 and TRBJ1-2; D may be TRBD1 (6 bases). Germline V CDR1 and CDR2: MNHEY, SVGAGI. This CDR3 spans 14 amino acids. V was cut by 1 base and J by 3 bases, with 9 bases left in between. In DNA form, the CDR3 reads TGTGCCAGCAGTTACTGGTCAGGGGACTATGGCTACACCTTC. Residues: CASSYWSGDYGYTF.

DNA for the CDR3: TGCGCCAGCAGCTGGGGGTGGGGGGGACTAGCCAAAAACATTCAGTACTTC. This translates into CASSWGWGGLAKNIQYF. The chain links TRBV5-1 to TRBJ2-4, with 7 nucleotides matching TRBD2. CDR3 length: 17 residues. V dropped 3 bases and J dropped 0; count of bases not matched to a gene: 9. From germline, CDR1 is SGHRS and CDR2 YFSETQ.

J is TRBJ1-1 and V is TRBV6-5; a possible D gene is TRBD1 (5 bases). The CDR3 runs 13 residues. CDR1 is MNHEY and CDR2 is SVGAGI in the germline V gene. The V end lost 5 bases, the J end lost 0 bases, and 7 bases lay between the germline ends. The CDR3 loop reads CASSKGMNTEAFF. Written as DNA, the CDR3 is TGTGCCAGCAGTAAGGGGATGAACACTGAAGCTTTCTTT.

V is TRBV4-1 and J is TRBJ1-2; D uncertain. CDR3 length: 13 amino acids. The V gene lost 1 base and the J gene lost 2 bases, with 5 bases spanning the gap. CDR1 and CDR2 (germline): MGHRA, YSYEKL. The DNA of the CDR3 is TGCGCCAGCAGCCAAGGGGAGAACTATGGCTACACCTTC. Encoded protein: CASSQGENYGYTF.